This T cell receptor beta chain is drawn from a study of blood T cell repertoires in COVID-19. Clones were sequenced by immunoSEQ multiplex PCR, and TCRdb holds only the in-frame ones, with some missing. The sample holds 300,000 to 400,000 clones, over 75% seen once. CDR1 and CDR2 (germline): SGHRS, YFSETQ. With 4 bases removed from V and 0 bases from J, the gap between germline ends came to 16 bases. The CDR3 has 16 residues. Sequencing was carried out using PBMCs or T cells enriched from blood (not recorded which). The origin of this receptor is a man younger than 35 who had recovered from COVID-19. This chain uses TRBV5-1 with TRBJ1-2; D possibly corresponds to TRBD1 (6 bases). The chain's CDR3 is CASSADYGTTNYGYTF. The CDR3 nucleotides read TGCGCCAGCAGCGCCGACTACGGGACAACTAACTATGGCTACACCTTC.